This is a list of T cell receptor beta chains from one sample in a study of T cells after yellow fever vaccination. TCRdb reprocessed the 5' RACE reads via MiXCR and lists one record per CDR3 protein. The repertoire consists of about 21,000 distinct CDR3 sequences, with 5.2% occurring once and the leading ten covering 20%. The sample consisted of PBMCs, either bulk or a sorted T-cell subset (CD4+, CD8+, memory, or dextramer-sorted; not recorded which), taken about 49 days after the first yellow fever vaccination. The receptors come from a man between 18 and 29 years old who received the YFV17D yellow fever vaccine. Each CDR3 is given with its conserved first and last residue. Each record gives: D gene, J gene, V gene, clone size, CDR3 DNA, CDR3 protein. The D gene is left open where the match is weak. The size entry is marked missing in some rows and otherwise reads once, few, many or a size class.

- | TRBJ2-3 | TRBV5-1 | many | TGCGCCAGCAGCTTGGGGGAGGGCACAGATACGCAGTATTTT | CASSLGEGTDTQYF
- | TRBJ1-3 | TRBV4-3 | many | TGCGCCAGCAGCCAAGGGTCGGCCGGGAGCCTTGGAAACACCATATATTTT | CASSQGSAGSLGNTIYF
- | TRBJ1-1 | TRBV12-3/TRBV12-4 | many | TGTGCCAGCAGACACCGGAGGCTGAACACTGAAGCTTTCTTT | CASRHRRLNTEAFF
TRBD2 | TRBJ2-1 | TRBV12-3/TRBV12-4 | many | TGTGCCAGCAGTTTAGCAAGCGGGGGAATCAATGAGCAGTTCTTC | CASSLASGGINEQFF
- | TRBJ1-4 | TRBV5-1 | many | TGCGCCAGCAGCTTCACGGTAGGGGAAAAACTGTTTTTT | CASSFTVGEKLFF
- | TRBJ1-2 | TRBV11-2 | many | TGTGCCAGCAGCTTAGATCCCTTCTTAGGACGGCCTAACTATGGCTACACCTTC | CASSLDPFLGRPNYGYTF
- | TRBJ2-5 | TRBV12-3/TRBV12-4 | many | TGTGCCAGCAGGCAAGACAGGTACCAAGAGACCCAGTACTTC | CASRQDRYQETQYF
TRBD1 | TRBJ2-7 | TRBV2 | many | TGTGCCAGCAGTCCACAGGGGAGATCCTACGGGGAGCAGTACTTC | CASSPQGRSYGEQYF
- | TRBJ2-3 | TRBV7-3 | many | TGTGCCAGCAGCTTAGCACTACCTCAGAATACAAATACGCAGTATTTT | CASSLALPQNTNTQYF
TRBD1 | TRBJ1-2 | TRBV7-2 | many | TGTGCCAGCAGCCCAGCCGGGACAGGGAAGAGGTATGGCTACACCTTC | CASSPAGTGKRYGYTF
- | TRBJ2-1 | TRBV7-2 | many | TGTGCCAGCAGCTGGACCCGCTACAATGAGCAGTTCTTC | CASSWTRYNEQFF
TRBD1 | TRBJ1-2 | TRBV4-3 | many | TGCGCCAGCAGCCAAGCAACCGGGACAGCTTATGGCTACACCTTC | CASSQATGTAYGYTF
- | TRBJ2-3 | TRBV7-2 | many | TGTGCCAGCAGCTTAGGACAGAGCACAGATACGCAGTATTTT | CASSLGQSTDTQYF
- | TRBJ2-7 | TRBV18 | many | TGTGCCAGCTCACCACGAGGCGGGGGCATTTACGAGCAGTACTTC | CASSPRGGGIYEQYF
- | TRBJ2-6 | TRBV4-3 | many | TGCGCCAGCAGCCAAGAGACAGGCTCTGGGGCCAACGTCCTGACTTTC | CASSQETGSGANVLTF
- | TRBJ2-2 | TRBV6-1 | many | TGTGCCAGCAGTCCTGGGTCCGGGAGACGGAACACCGGGGAGCTGTTTTTT | CASSPGSGRRNTGELFF
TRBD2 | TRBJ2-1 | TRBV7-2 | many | TGTGCCAGTGCTCCTAGCGGGGTAAATGAGCAGTTCTTC | CASAPSGVNEQFF
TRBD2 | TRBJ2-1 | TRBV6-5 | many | TGTGCCAGCAGACTGGGACTAGCGGCCAATGAGCAGTTCTTC | CASRLGLAANEQFF
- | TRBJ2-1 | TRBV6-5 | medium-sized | TGTGCCAGCAGAGTAGGGACACAGAACAATGAGCAGTTCTTC | CASRVGTQNNEQFF
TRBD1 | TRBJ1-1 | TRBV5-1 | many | TGCGCCAGCAGCTTGGCCTCGGGGGGGGCAGGGGGCACTGAAGCTTTCTTT | CASSLASGGAGGTEAFF
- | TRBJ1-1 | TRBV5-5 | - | TGTGCCAGCAGCTTGTTTACAGGCGTGCGGAACACTGAAGCTTTCTTT | CASSLFTGVRNTEAFF
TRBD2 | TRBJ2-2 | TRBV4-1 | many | TGCGCCAGCAGCCAAGTTGGGCTAGCGGGTAGTAACGGGGAGCTGTTTTTT | CASSQVGLAGSNGELFF
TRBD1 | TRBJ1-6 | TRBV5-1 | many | TGCGCCAGCGGGACAGGGGGCAATTCACCCCTCCACTTT | CASGTGGNSPLHF
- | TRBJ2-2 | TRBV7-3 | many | TGTGCCAGCAGCCCGTGGGGCAGGGGAGGCACCGGGGAGCTGTTTTTT | CASSPWGRGGTGELFF
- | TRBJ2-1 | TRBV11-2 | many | TGTGCCAGCAGTTCCGGGGGTTATAAGTTCTTC | CASSSGGYKFF
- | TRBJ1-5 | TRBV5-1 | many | TGCGCCAGCAGCTACGACGGTGATAGCAATCAGCCCCAGCATTTT | CASSYDGDSNQPQHF
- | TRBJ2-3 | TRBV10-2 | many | TGCGCCAGCAGTGATTCGGGACCACCTCGCACAGATACGCAGTATTTT | CASSDSGPPRTDTQYF
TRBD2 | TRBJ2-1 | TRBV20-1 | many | TGCAGTGCGGTGACTAGCGGGTTATACAATGAGCAGTTCTTC | CSAVTSGLYNEQFF
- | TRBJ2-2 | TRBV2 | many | TGTGCCAGCAGGGAACAGGCATACACCGGGGAGCTGTTTTTT | CASREQAYTGELFF
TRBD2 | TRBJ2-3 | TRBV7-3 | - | TGTGCCAGCAGCTTAACACCGACTAGCGGGGGAAGGTTGGATACGCAGTATTTT | CASSLTPTSGGRLDTQYF
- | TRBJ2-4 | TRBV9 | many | TGTGCCAGCAGCTCTCGGTTCGGTGAGAACATTCAGTACTTC | CASSSRFGENIQYF
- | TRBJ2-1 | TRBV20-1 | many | TGCAGTGCTAGAGCGGGGCCAAGGAATGAGCAGTTCTTC | CSARAGPRNEQFF
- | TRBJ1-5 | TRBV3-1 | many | TGTGCCAGCAGCCAAGATTCCACCAATCAGCCCCAGCATTTT | CASSQDSTNQPQHF
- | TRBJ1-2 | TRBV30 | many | TGTGCCCGGGACCGAGGCCACTATGGCTACACCTTC | CARDRGHYGYTF
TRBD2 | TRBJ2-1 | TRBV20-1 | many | TGCAGTGCTAGAGGGACTAGCGGGGGGGCCAATGAGCAGTTCTTC | CSARGTSGGANEQFF
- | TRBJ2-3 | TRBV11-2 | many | TGTGCCAGCAGCTTAATTACAGGGGAGGCAGATACGCAGTATTTT | CASSLITGEADTQYF
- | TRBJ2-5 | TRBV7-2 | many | TGTGCCAGCAGCCCGAACACAGGGTCCCAAGAGACCCAGTACTTC | CASSPNTGSQETQYF
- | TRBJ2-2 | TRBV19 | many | TGTGCCAGTAGATATAGGTTGGCGAGCACCGGGGAGCTGTTTTTT | CASRYRLASTGELFF
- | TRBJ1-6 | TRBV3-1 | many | TGTGCCAGCAGCCTTACTGATAATTCACCCCTCCACTTT | CASSLTDNSPLHF
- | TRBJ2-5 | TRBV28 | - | TGTGCCAGCAGCCACCAGATCCAAGAGACCCAGTACTTC | CASSHQIQETQYF
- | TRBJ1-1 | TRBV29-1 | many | TGCAGCGTTACTGTAATGAACACTGAAGCTTTCTTT | CSVTVMNTEAFF
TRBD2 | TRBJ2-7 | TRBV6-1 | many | TGTGCCAGCAGTGACGCCCCAGGGAGGGAGTACTTC | CASSDAPGREYF
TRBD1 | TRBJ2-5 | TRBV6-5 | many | TGTGCCAGCGGCAACAGGGGGCCGTCTTTTTCCCAAGAGACCCAGTACTTC | CASGNRGPSFSQETQYF